The present T cell receptor (beta chain) was sequenced within a study of cytomegalovirus exposure and HLA in healthy donors. Study results and limitations: Sequencing depth across donors, presence/absence analyses assumed, was roughly uniform. The authors later found HLA-associated TCR beta chains more clonally expanded than equally common others.

Germline loops: CDR1 LGHNA, CDR2 YSLEER. This CDR3 has 15 amino acids. Deletions cut 1 base from V and 5 bases from J, with 11 bases between. Both 60 Vbeta primers and 13 Jbeta primers went into the PCR. Here immunoSEQ multiplex PCR was the method, and the copy in TCRdb shows in-frame clones only, minus some. The sample yields about 120,000 clones, around three quarters seen once. For this clone: Its matching antigen is unknown.

The receptor's source is a woman aged 40 to 49 in good health and CMV-seropositive. This chain uses TRBV4-3 with TRBJ2-2, with D perhaps TRBD2 (6 bases). The specimen sequenced was PBMCs. Here the CDR3 reads CASSQVPGGTGELFF. In nucleotides, the CDR3 is TGCGCCAGCAGCCAAGTTCCCGGGGGAACCGGGGAGCTGTTTTTT.